Listed below are T cell receptor beta chains from one sample, sequenced in a study of kidney transplant recipient with SARS-CoV-2 infection. TCRdb called the reads again in MiXCR, with one record for every CDR3 protein. The sample lists 200,000 to 250,000 distinct CDR3 sequences; around 28% were seen once. Sequenced material: a blood sample, taken at baseline and on roughly day 120 from a kidney transplant recipient. These receptors came from a young adult male patient who had COVID-19 and was a kidney transplant recipient. Some T cells may be graft donor cells. Each CDR3 is given with its conserved first and last residue. D genes are given only for firm matches. For some rows the clone size is stated as once, few or many, or as a class when expanded; others skip it.

>TRBV12-3/TRBV12-4|many|TRBJ2-5|-
CASSFRTVGETQYF
TGTGCCAGCAGTTTCAGGACGGTGGGGGAGACCCAGTACTTC
>TRBV6-6|many|TRBJ1-5|TRBD1
CASRRGQGLQPQHF
TGTGCCAGCAGGAGGGGACAGGGCCTGCAGCCCCAGCATTTT
>TRBV18|many|TRBJ2-5|-
CASSPESARETQYF
TGTGCCAGCTCACCAGAGTCGGCCCGGGAGACCCAGTACTTC
>TRBV5-1|-|TRBJ2-3|TRBD2
CASGPGGRAGGPRDTQYF
TGCGCCAGCGGCCCGGGGGGCCGAGCGGGAGGGCCCCGGGATACGCAGTATTTT
>TRBV12-3/TRBV12-4|many|TRBJ1-6|-
CASSPTFALVRSPLHF
TGTGCCAGCAGTCCCACTTTTGCCCTGGTTAGATCACCCCTCCACTTT
>TRBV12-5|many|TRBJ1-2|-
CASGESHLQGKTYGYTF
TGTGCTAGTGGTGAGTCGCATTTGCAGGGAAAGACCTATGGCTACACCTTC
>TRBV3-2|many|TRBJ2-5|-
CASSLGLQETQYF
TGTGCCAGCAGCCTGGGACTTCAAGAGACCCAGTACTTC
>TRBV20-1|few|TRBJ1-1|-
CSATPRWGEAFF
TGCAGTGCTACACCGAGGTGGGGCGAAGCTTTCTTT
>TRBV6-2/TRBV6-3|many|TRBJ1-2|-
CASSFGLCIGKTYGYTF
TGTGCCAGCAGTTTCGGACTCTGCATCGGAAAGACCTATGGCTACACCTTC
>TRBV6-6|many|TRBJ1-2|-
CASSRIKGGRKTYGYTF
TGTGCCAGCAGTCGGATAAAAGGTGGGAGAAAGACCTATGGCTACACCTTC
>TRBV10-3|-|TRBJ2-2|TRBD1
CAKPPRQGGRKGMDPPNTGELFF
TGTGCAAAACCACCCCGACAGGGGGGCAGGAAGGGGATGGATCCCCCGAACACCGGGGAGCTGTTTTTT
>TRBV3-1|many|TRBJ1-3|-
CASSQGWGARNTIYF
TGTGCCAGCAGCCAAGGGTGGGGGGCCCGAAACACCATATATTTT
>TRBV11-3|many|TRBJ2-5|-
CASSLGGAGQETQYF
TGTGCCAGCAGCTTAGGAGGGGCAGGTCAAGAGACCCAGTACTTC
>TRBV3-1|many|TRBJ1-5|-
CASSRNVGGNQPQHF
TGTGCCAGCAGCCGTAACGTGGGGGGCAATCAGCCCCAGCATTTT
>TRBV20-1|many|TRBJ2-7|TRBD2
CSARSLGLAGSYEQYF
TGCAGTGCTAGGTCCCTTGGATTAGCGGGCTCCTACGAGCAGTACTTC
>TRBV20-1|-|TRBJ2-1|TRBD2
CSAVGLASSYNEQFF
TGCAGTGCTGTAGGACTAGCAAGCTCCTACAATGAGCAGTTCTTC
>TRBV7-2|few|TRBJ2-7|-
CASSLFGGESSYEQYF
TGTGCCAGCAGCTTATTCGGCGGGGAAAGCTCCTACGAGCAGTACTTC
>TRBV7-2|many|TRBJ1-1|-
CASSQQALNTEAFF
TGTGCCAGCAGTCAACAGGCGCTGAACACTGAAGCTTTCTTT
>TRBV6-5|-|TRBJ1-4|-
CANSRGQGSEKLFF
TGTGCCAACAGTAGAGGTCAGGGAAGTGAAAAACTGTTTTTT
>TRBV9|-|TRBJ2-5|-
CASSRDSSNQETQYF
TGTGCCAGCAGCCGGGACTCTAGCAACCAAGAGACCCAGTACTTC
>TRBV5-4|many|TRBJ2-7|-
CASSLIHITNVPYEQYF
TGTGCCAGCAGCCTGATACATATCACGAACGTCCCCTACGAGCAGTACTTC
>TRBV3-1|many|TRBJ2-3|-
CASSPRRTGTFGTQYF
TGTGCCAGCAGCCCACGAAGGACTGGGACCTTTGGTACGCAGTATTTT
>TRBV7-9|many|TRBJ2-7|TRBD2
CASSLVGGGSSYEQYF
TGTGCCAGCAGCTTAGTCGGCGGGGGGAGCTCCTACGAGCAGTACTTC
>TRBV11-3|once|TRBJ2-7|-
CASSLTPGCEQYF
TGTGCCAGCAGCTTAACCCCAGGCTGCGAGCAGTACTTC
>TRBV5-1|-|TRBJ2-1|TRBD2
CASSLAEAGDEQFF
TGCGCCAGCAGCTTGGCCGAGGCGGGAGATGAGCAGTTCTTC
>TRBV7-3|many|TRBJ2-6|-
CASTKNSGANVLTF
TGTGCCTCCACCAAAAACTCTGGGGCCAACGTCCTGACTTTC
>TRBV10-1|many|TRBJ1-2|-
CASSKSPRSRKTYGYTF
TGCGCCAGCAGTAAGTCTCCAAGATCGCGAAAGACCTATGGCTACACCTTC
>TRBV5-1|-|TRBJ2-1|-
CASNHGTRMSYNEQFF
TGCGCCAGCAACCACGGGACAAGGATGTCCTACAATGAGCAGTTCTTC
>TRBV6-4|few|TRBJ1-2|-
CASSSGSSHGKTYGYTF
TGTGCCAGCAGTTCAGGGAGCTCACACGGAAAGACCTATGGCTACACCTTC
>TRBV6-4|many|TRBJ1-2|-
CASSRELSHGKTYGYTF
TGTGCCAGCAGTCGTGAGCTCTCACACGGAAAGACCTATGGCTACACCTTC
>TRBV5-6|few|TRBJ2-7|TRBD2
CASSLSTFGTSKHYEQYF
TGTGCCAGCAGCTTGTCGACTTTTGGGACTAGCAAACACTACGAGCAGTACTTC
>TRBV9|many|TRBJ2-2|TRBD2
CASSVGTSRLNTGELFF
TGTGCCAGCAGCGTAGGGACTAGCAGATTAAACACCGGGGAGCTGTTTTTT
>TRBV4-1|-|TRBJ2-5|TRBD2
CASSQDGSGGLQETQYF
TGCGCCAGCAGCCAAGACGGTAGCGGGGGACTCCAAGAGACCCAGTACTTC
>TRBV5-1|many|TRBJ2-1|-
CASSLGGVRDEQFF
TGCGCCAGCAGCTTGGGGGGGGTCAGGGATGAGCAGTTCTTC
>TRBV11-3|many|TRBJ2-7|-
CASSLPGAGVSEQYF
TGTGCCAGCAGCTTACCCGGGGCCGGGGTCTCCGAGCAGTACTTC
>TRBV3-1|many|TRBJ1-1|-
CASSLCCPISIRTEAFF
TGTGCCAGCAGCCTGTGTTGTCCCATTTCAATTCGCACTGAAGCTTTCTTT
>TRBV6-8|many|TRBJ2-7|-
CASNDGTPARDEQYF
TGTGCCAGCAATGACGGGACCCCCGCCCGCGACGAGCAGTACTTC
>TRBV7-8|many|TRBJ1-2|-
CASSLPADYGYTF
TGTGCCAGCAGCCTCCCGGCGGACTATGGCTACACCTTC
>TRBV12-3/TRBV12-4|-|TRBJ2-2|-
CAGSRSGGGELFF
TGCGCCGGCAGCCGCAGTGGGGGCGGGGAGCTGTTTTTT
>TRBV10-3|many|TRBJ2-1|TRBD2
CAISEGRPGTSGNIGSNEQFF
TGTGCCATCAGTGAGGGGAGACCCGGGACTAGCGGGAATATCGGTAGCAATGAGCAGTTCTTC
>TRBV11-2|many|TRBJ1-2|-
CASSLDYGRNYGYTF
TGTGCCAGCAGCTTAGATTACGGACGGAACTATGGCTACACCTTC
>TRBV6-5|many|TRBJ1-6|-
CASSRGGGGPLHF
TGTGCCAGCAGCCGGGGGGGGGGCGGACCCCTCCACTTT
>TRBV28|many|TRBJ1-5|-
CASSRDSNQPQHF
TGTGCCAGCAGCCGAGATAGCAATCAGCCCCAGCATTTT
>TRBV4-1|many|TRBJ1-5|-
CASSGRTGPNQPQHF
TGCGCCAGCAGCGGGAGAACAGGACCTAATCAGCCCCAGCATTTT
>TRBV5-4|few|TRBJ2-3|-
CASSLANGAGTDTQYF
TGTGCCAGCAGCTTGGCCAACGGGGCTGGCACAGATACGCAGTATTTT
>TRBV12-3/TRBV12-4|few|TRBJ2-1|-
CASRQGGSQGYNEQFF
TGTGCCAGCAGACAAGGAGGGAGTCAGGGTTACAATGAGCAGTTCTTC
>TRBV7-6|many|TRBJ1-1|-
CASSLDVTETFF
TGTGCCAGCAGCTTAGATGTAACTGAGACTTTCTTT
>TRBV6-2/TRBV6-3|few|TRBJ1-6|TRBD1
CASSYGQGAFNSPLHF
TGTGCCAGCAGTTACGGACAGGGCGCTTTTAATTCACCCCTCCACTTT
>TRBV6-2/TRBV6-3|-|TRBJ1-2|-
CASSKLEWCWKTYGYTF
TGTGCCAGCAGTAAGTTAGAGTGGTGCTGGAAGACCTATGGCTACACCTTC
>TRBV3-1|many|TRBJ1-1|-
CASSKSLPISIRTEAFF
TGTGCCAGCAGCAAAAGCCTTCCCATTTCAATTCGCACTGAAGCTTTCTTT
>TRBV3-1|many|TRBJ2-5|-
CASSGEYPISFSETQYF
TGTGCCAGCAGCGGCGAATATCCCATTTCTTTCTCTGAGACCCAGTACTTC
>TRBV6-2/TRBV6-3|many|TRBJ1-2|-
CASSLLRCIGKTYGYTF
TGTGCCAGCAGTCTATTGCGCTGCATCGGAAAGACCTATGGCTACACCTTC
>TRBV5-4|many|TRBJ1-1|-
CASSWDIMGTEAFF
TGTGCCAGCAGCTGGGACATCATGGGGACTGAAGCTTTCTTT
>TRBV30|-|TRBJ1-1|-
CAWRWAGYTEAFF
TGTGCCTGGAGGTGGGCCGGGTACACTGAAGCTTTCTTT
>TRBV11-3|many|TRBJ1-6|-
CASSLDHGTNPNNSPLHF
TGTGCCAGCAGCTTAGATCACGGAACAAACCCCAATAATTCACCCCTCCACTTT
>TRBV19|many|TRBJ1-1|-
CASSTPAGAETEAFF
TGTGCCAGTAGTACCCCTGCGGGGGCGGAAACTGAAGCTTTCTTT